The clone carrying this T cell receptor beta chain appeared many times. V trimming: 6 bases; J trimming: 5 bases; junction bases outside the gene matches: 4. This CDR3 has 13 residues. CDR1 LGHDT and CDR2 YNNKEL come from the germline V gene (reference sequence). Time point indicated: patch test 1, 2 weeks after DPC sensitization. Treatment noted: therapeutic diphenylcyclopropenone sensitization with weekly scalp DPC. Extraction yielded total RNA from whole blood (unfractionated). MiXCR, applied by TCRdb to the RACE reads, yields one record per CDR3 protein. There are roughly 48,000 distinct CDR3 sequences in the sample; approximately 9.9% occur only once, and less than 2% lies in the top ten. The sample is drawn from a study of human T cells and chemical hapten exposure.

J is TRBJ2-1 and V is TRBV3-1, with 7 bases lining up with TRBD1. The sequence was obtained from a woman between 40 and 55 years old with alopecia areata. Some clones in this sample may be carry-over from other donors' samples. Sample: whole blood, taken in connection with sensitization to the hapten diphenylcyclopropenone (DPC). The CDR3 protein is CASRGQPNNEQFF. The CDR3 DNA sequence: TGTGCCAGCAGGGGACAGCCGAACAATGAGCAGTTCTTC.